These 32 T cell receptor beta chains share one sample of origin, sequenced in a study of OX40 agonist ivuxolimab in advanced cancers. Sequenced by immunoSEQ multiplex PCR; TCRdb stores in-frame clones only, minus some. The sample includes more than 10,000 clones, 70% to 80% of them seen just once. The starting material was CD4+ or CD8+ T cells sorted from blood, obtained in a trial of the OX40 agonist ivuxolimab. The receptor set was obtained from an adult with an advanced solid tumor such as melanoma, head and neck, liver or kidney cancer.

The rearrangement links TRBV29-1 to TRBJ1-5; a possible D gene is TRBD1 (6 bases). Trimming stripped 6 bases from V and 4 bases from J, with 13 bases between. The CDR3 runs to 13 residues. Per germline, CDR1 SQVTM and CDR2 ANQGSEA. The CDR3 region has the DNA TGCAGCGTACCCGGGGGCTTAAATCAGCCCCAGCATTTT. Protein sequence: CSVPGGLNQPQHF.

The V and J genes are TRBV6-5 and TRBJ2-1; D is possibly TRBD2 (6 bases). This CDR3 is 14 amino acids long. Germline CDR1 and CDR2: MNHEY and SVGAGI. The ends were cut back, 4 bases at V and 5 bases at J, with 12 bases in the middle. CDR3 region: CASSFGGNHNEQFF. The CDR3 coding sequence is TGTGCCAGCAGTTTCGGCGGGAACCACAATGAGCAGTTCTTC.

The chain employs TRBV10-2 and TRBJ2-2; D is ambiguous. CDR1 WSHSY and CDR2 SAAADI come from the germline V gene. The CDR3 is made up of 13 amino acids. The V end lost 3 bases, the J end lost 7 bases, and 9 bases lay between the germline ends. CDR3 in amino acids: CASSEEPVGELFF. The CDR3 coding sequence is TGCGCCAGCAGTGAAGAACCTGTCGGGGAGCTGTTTTTT.

This chain connects TRBV2 to TRBJ1-6; D not resolved. The CDR3 is 11 residues long. Germline CDR1 reads SNHLY; CDR2 reads FYNNEI. Trimming took 7 bases from V and 11 from J, leaving 9 bases between them. The CDR3 coding sequence is TGTGCCAGCACCGGGCCGACACCCCTCCACTTT. Translating gives CASTGPTPLHF.

The genes are TRBV13 and TRBJ2-2; D call uncertain. From germline, CDR1 is PRHDT and CDR2 FYEKMQ (reference sequence). There are 14 residues in the CDR3. Between the trimmed V and J ends, which lost 1 base and 1 base, there was a span of 4 bases. DNA for the CDR3: TGTGCCAGCAGCTTAGACGGGAACACCGGGGAGCTGTTTTTT. It specifies CASSLDGNTGELFF.

J is TRBJ2-3 and V is TRBV28; D is ambiguous. Germline CDR1 MDHEN, CDR2 SYDVKM. This CDR3 has 11 amino acids. Deletions cut 2 bases from V and 6 bases from J, with 3 bases between. The CDR3 here is CASSLGDTQYF. For the CDR3, the DNA is TGTGCCAGCAGTTTAGGCGATACGCAGTATTTT. Variable domain in full (rest from reference TRBV28 and TRBJ2-3): DVKVTQSSRYLVKRTGEKVFLECVQDMDHENMFWYRQDPGLGLRLIYFSYDVKMKEKGDIPEGYSVSREKKERFSLILESASTNQTSMYLCASSLGDTQYFGPGTRLTVL.

The V gene is TRBV4-1, the J gene TRBJ1-5; D remains unclear. V dropped 0 bases and J dropped 9 bases, with 15 bases sitting between them. CDR3 length: 15 amino acids. The germline V gene encodes CDR1 MGHRA and CDR2 YSYEKL. CDR3 DNA: TGCGCCAGCAGCCAAGATCCGCGGGGTTGGGGGCCCCAGCATTTT. Amino acid sequence: CASSQDPRGWGPQHF.

The chain combines TRBV19 with TRBJ2-1; the match to TRBD2 covers 13 bases. CDR3 size: 15 residues. CDR1 and CDR2 from the germline V gene are LNHDA and SQIVND (reference sequence). V dropped 5 bases and J dropped 4; count of bases not matched to a gene: 2. The CDR3 DNA reads as TGTGCCAGTAGTGCGGGACTAGCGGGATACAATGAGCAGTTCTTC. It translates to CASSAGLAGYNEQFF.

The chain joins TRBV6-5 to TRBJ2-3; 9 bases agree with TRBD2. J was trimmed by 2 bases and V by 6 bases; bases with no gene match: 6. The CDR3 contains 15 residues. Germline V gives CDR1 MNHEY, CDR2 SVGAGI. CDR3 DNA sequence: TGTGCCAGCAGCGGATCTAGCGGGAACACAGATACGCAGTATTTT. Its protein is CASSGSSGNTDTQYF.

The V gene is TRBV27, the J gene TRBJ2-3, with 9 bases lining up with TRBD1. The germline V gene encodes CDR1 MNHEY and CDR2 SMNVEV (reference sequence). The CDR3 is made up of 13 amino acids. Germline trimming cut 4 bases from V and 6 bases from J; bases unmatched to any gene: 2. DNA of the CDR3: TGTGCCAGCAGTTCCGACAGGGGGGATACGCAGTATTTT. Translation gives CASSSDRGDTQYF.

The rearrangement uses TRBV7-2 and TRBJ1-6; possibly TRBD1 for D (6 bases). This CDR3 comprises 16 residues. V gave up 5 bases and J gave up 5 bases, with 16 bases separating them. CDR1 and CDR2 from the germline V gene are SGHTA and FQGNSA. The CDR3 here is CASSLTGQLNNSPLHF. The CDR3 DNA reads as TGTGCCAGCAGCCTCACTGGACAGCTTAATAATTCACCCCTCCACTTT.

The V gene is TRBV4-1, the J gene TRBJ2-7, with 9 nucleotides matching TRBD1. Trimming removed 1 base from V and 2 bases from J; junction bases left unmatched: 3. From germline, CDR1 is MGHRA and CDR2 YSYEKL. The CDR3 contains 15 residues. For the CDR3, the DNA is TGCGCCAGCAGCCAAGGGGACAGGGTTCCCTACGAGCAGTACTTC. This gives the protein CASSQGDRVPYEQYF.

J is TRBJ2-1 and V is TRBV11-2, with D perhaps matching TRBD1 (5 bases). The CDR3 consists of 13 residues. Trimming stripped 1 base from V and 6 bases from J, with 7 bases between. The germline CDR1 and CDR2 sequences are SGHAT and FQNNGV. The DNA of the CDR3 is TGTGCCAGCAGCTTAGCAGGGTCCAATGAGCAGTTCTTC. Translating it yields CASSLAGSNEQFF.

V and J are TRBV2 and TRBJ2-7; 9 bases line up with TRBD1. J gave up 0 bases and V 5 bases, and 8 bases lay outside the gene matches. The CDR3 covers 16 residues. Germline V CDR1 and CDR2: SNHLY, FYNNEI. The CDR3 is CASSISGTGLSYEQYF. The CDR3 DNA is TGTGCCAGCAGTATCTCGGGGACAGGGCTCTCCTACGAGCAGTACTTC.

This clone was observed at least ten times. The chain carries TRBV4-1 and TRBJ2-1, with TRBD2 matching 8 bases. The CDR3 loop spans 16 amino acids. The V segment lost 0 bases and the J segment 5 bases; nucleotides outside the gene matches: 6. Germline V gives CDR1 MGHRA, CDR2 YSYEKL. The CDR3 spells CASSQERSGSDNEQFF. The CDR3 DNA reads TGCGCCAGCAGCCAAGAACGGAGCGGGAGTGACAATGAGCAGTTCTTC.

This chain joins TRBV12-5 and TRBJ2-1; 8 nucleotides match TRBD2. Per germline, CDR1 LGHNT and CDR2 FRNRAP. With 5 bases clipped from V and 3 bases from J, the junction kept 9 bases outside the gene matches. The length of the CDR3 is 16 residues. CDR3 sequence: CASGPSTSGSYNEQFF. The CDR3 region has the DNA TGTGCTAGTGGTCCCTCAACTAGCGGCAGCTACAATGAGCAGTTCTTC.

The chain carries TRBV7-2 and TRBJ2-1; a weak D match, TRBD2 (7 bases). The CDR3 spans 15 residues. Germline lookup yields CDR1 SGHTA and CDR2 FQGNSA. With 5 bases removed from V and 2 bases from J, the gap between germline ends came to 13 bases. The chain's CDR3 is CASSSGGGAYNEQFF. The CDR3, as DNA: TGTGCCAGCAGCAGCGGCGGGGGCGCCTACAATGAGCAGTTCTTC.

With respect to this clone: The junction does not match germline at one end; this may be a read error. The chain is built from TRBV5-1 and TRBJ2-3; tentative D call: TRBD2 (6 bases). This CDR3 has 16 residues. Germline CDR1 is SGHRS and CDR2 is YFSETQ. The CDR3 loop is CASSPVDSGRPDTQYF. DNA for the CDR3: TGTGCCAGCAGCCCGGTGGATAGCGGACGTCCAGATACGCAGTATTTT.

The chain has TRBV5-6 and TRBJ2-7; 14 bases are a match to TRBD2. Per germline, CDR1 SGHDT and CDR2 YYEEEE. With V trimmed by 0 bases and J by 0 bases, 8 bases remained unmatched. The CDR3 loop spans 19 amino acids. The CDR3 is CASSLAETSGRVFSYEQYF. Written as DNA, the CDR3 is TGTGCCAGCAGCTTGGCCGAGACTAGCGGGAGGGTCTTCTCCTACGAGCAGTACTTC.

The rearrangement links TRBV6-5 to TRBJ1-5; TRBD1 aligns across 7 bases. Unmatched junction bases numbered 7, after V lost 8 bases and J lost 0 bases. The CDR3 covers 15 residues. Looked up from germline, CDR1 is MNHEY and CDR2 is SVGAGI. CDR3 sequence reads: CASRPTGDSNQPQHF. CDR3 DNA sequence: TGTGCCAGCCGCCCCACAGGGGATAGCAATCAGCCCCAGCATTTT.

DNA of the CDR3: TGTGCCAGCAGTTACTTTTGGGACAGTAAAGAGACCCAGTACTTC. Translation: CASSYFWDSKETQYF. V usage is TRBV6-5 and J usage is TRBJ2-5; 7 bases are shared with TRBD1. Germline CDR1 is MNHEY and CDR2 is SVGAGI. CDR3 length: 15 residues. The V and J ends lost 1 base and 3 bases, in that order; junction bases with no gene match: 5.

This clone was detected once. The rearrangement joins TRBV7-9 to TRBJ2-7, with D maybe TRBD2 (6 bases). This CDR3 is built from 16 residues. From germline, CDR1 is SEHNR and CDR2 FQNEAQ (reference sequence). V lost 5 bases, J lost 5 bases, and 22 bases lay in between. The CDR3 DNA follows: TGTGCCAGCAGCACGACCGGGGCGGAGGGAAGCGACGAGCAGTACTTC. Protein sequence: CASSTTGAEGSDEQYF.

The chain has TRBV28 and TRBJ2-7, with 9 bases identical to TRBD1. Germline V CDR1 and CDR2: MDHEN, SYDVKM. The CDR3 sequence is 15 residues long. V lost 1 base to trimming and J lost 1 base; unmatched junction nucleotides: 2. CDR3 DNA: TGTGCCAGCAGTTTATTCGGGACAGGGTCCTACGAGCAGTACTTC. Translation gives CASSLFGTGSYEQYF.

This chain connects TRBV4-1 to TRBJ2-1; 14 nucleotides agree with TRBD2. Germline CDR1 and CDR2: MGHRA and YSYEKL. With V trimmed by 4 bases and J by 6 bases, 5 bases remained unmatched. The CDR3 runs 16 residues. CDR3 protein: CASSPSTSGRANEQFF. The CDR3 DNA sequence: TGCGCCAGCAGCCCTTCGACTAGCGGGAGGGCCAATGAGCAGTTCTTC.

The chain employs TRBV10-3 and TRBJ2-7, with D tentatively TRBD1 (6 bases). The V end was cut by 7 bases, the J end by 7 bases, with 35 bases between. There are 19 residues in the CDR3. Germline V gene lookup returns CDR1 ENHRY and CDR2 SYGVKD. The CDR3, as DNA: TGTGCCATCACGGCGTCTGGGGACACTCCGTCGGCGGCCCTACGAGAGCAGTACTTC. Its protein is CAITASGDTPSAALREQYF.

This chain connects TRBV6-1 to TRBJ2-2; tentatively, D is TRBD2 (6 bases). With 2 bases removed from V and 4 bases from J, the gap between germline ends came to 14 bases. CDR3 size: 16 residues. Germline V gene data show CDR1 as MNHNS and CDR2 as SASEGT. CDR3 loop: CASSEISGEVTGELFF. The CDR3 DNA reads TGTGCCAGCAGTGAAATTAGCGGAGAAGTCACCGGGGAGCTGTTTTTT.

This sequence joins TRBV6-5 and TRBJ2-7, with unresolved D. The V gene's germline CDR1 is MNHEY and CDR2 SVGAGI. Trimming left V 5 bases short and J 0 bases short, with 14 bases between. This CDR3 spans 15 amino acids. The CDR3 DNA sequence: TGTGCCAGCAGTCTCGACTTCGGAGTCTCCTACGAGCAGTACTTC. It encodes CASSLDFGVSYEQYF.

The chain carries TRBV6-1 and TRBJ1-5; D is undetermined. V lost 5 bases to trimming and J lost 5 bases, with 10 bases between them. The CDR3 is made up of 13 amino acids. Germline CDR1 is MNHNS and CDR2 is SASEGT. The CDR3 loop reads CASSLQEYQPQHF. For the CDR3, the DNA is TGTGCCAGCAGTTTGCAGGAGTATCAGCCCCAGCATTTT.

The sample holds a few counts of this clone. The chain joins TRBV6-1 to TRBJ1-5; D is possibly TRBD1 (5 bases). The germline V and J ends were trimmed by 6 bases and 9 bases, with 18 bases remaining between them. Germline CDR1 MNHNS, CDR2 SASEGT. This CDR3 comprises 14 residues. The CDR3 region is CASSPGVGLGPQHF. In DNA form, the CDR3 reads TGTGCCAGCAGCCCCGGTGTGGGGCTTGGGCCCCAGCATTTT.

This clone was detected only once. The chain recombines TRBV4-1 with TRBJ1-4; 10 bases line up with TRBD1. The V gene's germline CDR1 is MGHRA and CDR2 YSYEKL. The trim removed 2 bases at V and 7 bases at J, leaving 13 bases unmatched. CDR3 length: 18 amino acids. This CDR3 is CASSQNPGQGFFGEKLFF. The DNA of the CDR3 is TGCGCCAGCAGCCAAAACCCGGGACAGGGGTTTTTTGGTGAAAAACTGTTTTTT.

The chain has TRBV5-1 and TRBJ1-4; tentatively, D is TRBD1 (5 bases). The CDR3 covers 12 residues. Trimming stripped 0 bases from V and 11 bases from J, with 8 bases between. Germline V CDR1 and CDR2: SGHRS, YFSETQ. The CDR3 loop is CASSLAGGKLFF. For the CDR3, the DNA is TGCGCCAGCAGCTTGGCTGGGGGGAAACTGTTTTTT.

This clone is large in the sample. The chain recombines TRBV6-5 with TRBJ2-2; 8 nucleotides align to TRBD2. CDR1 is MNHEY, CDR2 SVGAGI, per germline. The CDR3 has 15 residues. Losses at the gene ends were 5 bases for V and 0 bases for J; bases not matched to a gene: 2. The CDR3 reads CASSLTSANTGELFF. CDR3 coding DNA: TGTGCCAGCAGTCTGACTAGCGCGAACACCGGGGAGCTGTTTTTT.